This T cell receptor (beta chain) is from a study of post-analysis software for immune sequencing data. General observations from the study: For normalized Chao1 diversity, multiple sclerosis patients scored significantly lower than controls did. Same-batch samples co-clustered strongly by F measure. Higher frequency in patients than in controls was seen for five TRBV segments, with TRBV5-6, TRBV5-1 and TRBV20-1 among them.

Unique molecular identifiers had been added to the TCR beta cDNA libraries. Around 500,000 cDNA molecules were obtained per 1 to 10 million input T cells. TCRdb reanalysed the PCR reads using MiXCR and keeps one entry per CDR3 protein. This sample has hundreds of thousands of distinct CDR3 sequences; roughly 50% occur once, and the top ten carry approximately 4.5%. Trimming pared 6 bases from V and 2 bases from J, leaving 10 bases between. The CDR3 spans 13 residues. Germline loops: CDR1 MDHEN, CDR2 SYDVKM. A note on this clonotype: The target antigen is unknown.

The sequencing input was blood. The V and J genes are TRBV28 and TRBJ1-2; no firm D call. This TCR derives from a girl between 5 and 17 years old with multiple sclerosis. CDR3 bases: TGTGCCAGCAGAACCAAAACCAACTATGGCTACACCTTC. Translating it yields CASRTKTNYGYTF.